The clone carrying this T cell receptor (beta chain) was seen a handful of times. Its matching antigen is unknown. These data are taken from a study of CD8 T cells in ankylosing spondylitis. Findings of the study overall: Disease-linked clones proved CD8+ and comparatively uncommon in peripheral blood. There was a TCR beta motif, made of eight highly homologous variants, that appeared characteristic of ankylosing spondylitis blood. As reported, disease-linked clones showed significant enrichment in matched ankylosing spondylitis synovial fluid.

Trimming cost V 2 bases and J 6 bases; bases outside gene matches: 4. In germline, CDR1 is SQVTM, CDR2 ANQGSEA. This CDR3 is built from 15 residues. Library preparation for TCR beta used quantitative 5'-RACE with molecular barcodes. TCRdb ran MiXCR on the 5' RACE reads and lists one entry per CDR3 protein. This sample has fewer than 400,000 distinct CDR3 sequences, with 7.5% to 9% found just once. The sequencing sample was made of blood, either unsorted or a sorted T cell fraction (not recorded which). The TCR originated in a male donor with ankylosing spondylitis. The chain has TRBV29-1 and TRBJ2-1; 13 nucleotides line up with TRBD2. CDR3 coding DNA: TGCAGCGTTGAATGGACTAGCGGGAGAGTCAATGAGCAGTTCTTC. Translated: CSVEWTSGRVNEQFF.